These 19 T cell receptor beta chains originate from one sample sequenced in a study of cytomegalovirus exposure and HLA in healthy donors. PCR primers comprised 60 Vbeta and 13 Jbeta primers. Only in-frame clones appear in the TCRdb table, and some are missing; sequencing was by immunoSEQ multiplex PCR. The table for this sample gives tens of thousands of clones. The sequencing sample was made of PBMCs. The receptors come from a human donor in good health.

The V and J genes are TRBV7-9 and TRBJ2-5; D possibly corresponds to TRBD1 (6 bases). V shed 5 bases and J shed 1 base, with 14 bases lying between them. Germline CDR1 and CDR2: SEHNR and FQNEAQ (reference sequence). This CDR3 spans 15 amino acids. DNA for the CDR3: TGTGCCAGCAGCCCACAACTACAGGGCCAAGAGACCCAGTACTTC. Its translation is CASSPQLQGQETQYF.

The CDR3, as DNA: TGTGCCAGCAGCTTAGGGGCAGGGGCGAACACTGAAGCTTTCTTT. Protein: CASSLGAGANTEAFF. The chain has TRBV11-3 and TRBJ1-1, with a possible D match to TRBD1 (6 bases). Trimming took off 1 base at V and 1 base at J, with 10 bases between the two ends. The CDR3 sequence is 15 residues long. Germline CDR1 reads SGHNT; CDR2 reads YENEEA.

The rearrangement links TRBV7-8 to TRBJ1-3; 8 bases agree with TRBD1. The CDR3 is 14 residues long. Germline CDR1 reads SGHVS; CDR2 reads FQNEAQ. J gave up 6 bases and V 2 bases, and 3 bases lay outside the gene matches. In DNA, the CDR3 is TGTGCCAGCAGCTTACGGCAGGGGGCAAACACCATATATTTT. Translation gives CASSLRQGANTIYF.

The rearrangement joins TRBV2 to TRBJ2-1, with 10 bases matching TRBD2. The germline V gene has CDR1 SNHLY and CDR2 FYNNEI. With 2 bases clipped from V and 3 bases from J, the junction kept 4 bases outside the gene matches. The CDR3 is 16 residues long. This CDR3 is CASSEPLAGVYNEQFF. The CDR3 DNA reads as TGTGCCAGCAGTGAACCCCTAGCGGGGGTCTACAATGAGCAGTTCTTC.

V gene TRBV2 combines with J gene TRBJ2-3, with D perhaps matching TRBD1 (6 bases). Germline V gene data show CDR1 as SNHLY and CDR2 as FYNNEI. This CDR3 has 15 residues. Trimming pared 6 bases from V and 2 bases from J, leaving 15 bases between. The CDR3 DNA is TGTGCCAGCAGGTTGACAGGACAAGACACAGATACGCAGTATTTT. It specifies CASRLTGQDTDTQYF.

The V gene is TRBV5-1, the J gene TRBJ1-2, with D maybe TRBD1 (5 bases). The length of the CDR3 is 15 residues. V was pared by 0 bases and J by 5 bases, with 14 bases between. Germline V gene data show CDR1 as SGHRS and CDR2 as YFSETQ. The CDR3 sequence: CASSLGGTGDYGYTF. CDR3 sequence (DNA): TGCGCCAGCAGCTTGGGGGGGACGGGGGATTATGGCTACACCTTC.

The rearrangement joins TRBV6-6 to TRBJ2-7; 7 bases fit TRBD1. The V segment lost 6 bases and the J segment 2 bases; nucleotides outside the gene matches: 10. CDR1 and CDR2 (germline): MNHNY, SVGAGI (reference sequence). The CDR3 runs 15 residues. CDR3 nucleotide sequence: TGTGCCAGCAGCCTCAACAGGGGATTAACCTACGAGCAGTACTTC. Translation gives CASSLNRGLTYEQYF.

In DNA form, the CDR3 reads TGTGCCAGCACCCTGGGGGCTAAGGGGGTCAATGAGCAGTTCTTC. Translation: CASTLGAKGVNEQFF. The V and J genes are TRBV7-6 and TRBJ2-1; a weak D match, TRBD1 (6 bases). Germline V gives CDR1 SGHVS, CDR2 FNYEAQ. The CDR3 covers 15 residues. V shed 7 bases and J shed 6 bases, with 19 bases lying between them.

The rearrangement joins TRBV5-5 to TRBJ2-7; possible D gene TRBD2, 6 bases. The CDR3 sequence is 13 residues long. V gave up 3 bases and J gave up 1 base, with 8 bases separating them. Per the germline V gene, CDR1 is SGHKS and CDR2 is YYEKEE (reference sequence). CDR3 residues: CASSWGLSYEQYF. In DNA form, the CDR3 reads TGTGCCAGCAGCTGGGGACTTTCCTACGAGCAGTACTTC. Together with reference TRBV5-5 and TRBJ2-7, the CDR3 gives the full variable domain: DAGVTQSPTHLIKTRGQQVTLRCSPISGHKSVSWYQQVLGQGPQFIFQYYEKEERGRGNFPDRFSARQFPNYSSELNVNALLLGDSALYLCASSWGLSYEQYFGPGTRLTVT.

This chain links TRBV6-5 with TRBJ1-6; D uncertain. V shed 0 bases and J shed 5 bases, with 5 bases lying between them. Germline loops: CDR1 MNHEY, CDR2 SVGAGI. The CDR3 length is 14 residues. The chain's CDR3 is CASSYSRDNSPLHF. CDR3 bases: TGTGCCAGCAGTTACTCGAGGGATAATTCACCCCTCCACTTT.

This sequence joins TRBV4-2 and TRBJ1-5; 7 bases are a match to TRBD1. Trimming removed 1 base from V and 6 bases from J; junction bases left unmatched: 6. Germline V gene data show CDR1 as LGHNA and CDR2 as YNFKEQ. The CDR3 is made up of 15 amino acids. This CDR3 reads CASSQVEGAGQPQHF. The CDR3 nucleotides read TGTGCCAGCAGCCAAGTGGAGGGGGCTGGTCAGCCCCAGCATTTT.

This sequence joins TRBV19 and TRBJ2-1, with 9 bases identical to TRBD1. Germline values: CDR1 LNHDA, CDR2 SQIVND (reference sequence). V shed 5 bases, J shed 7 bases, and the junction held 15 bases outside the gene matches. CDR3 length: 17 amino acids. The CDR3 is CASSVNPGQGPFNEQFF. In DNA, the CDR3 is TGTGCCAGTAGTGTAAACCCCGGACAGGGGCCCTTTAATGAGCAGTTCTTC.

The chain employs TRBV28 and TRBJ2-7; no firm D call. Trimming left V 2 bases short and J 4 bases short, with 12 bases between. The CDR3 is 14 residues long. Germline assignment: CDR1 MDHEN and CDR2 SYDVKM. The CDR3 coding sequence is TGTGCCAGCAGTTTAATCCAGGATAGATACGAGCAGTACTTC. Residues: CASSLIQDRYEQYF.

The genes are TRBV11-2 and TRBJ2-7; perhaps TRBD1 as D (5 bases). Germline lookup yields CDR1 SGHAT and CDR2 FQNNGV. This CDR3 spans 13 amino acids. Trimming cost V 2 bases and J 5 bases, with 10 bases left between them. CDR3 nucleotides: TGTGCCAGCAGCTTATCTACAGGCAACGAGCAGTACTTC. Encoded protein: CASSLSTGNEQYF.

J is TRBJ2-5 and V is TRBV2; no clear D. The germline V gene encodes CDR1 SNHLY and CDR2 FYNNEI. The CDR3 has 13 amino acids. V was cut by 2 bases and J by 1 base, with 5 bases left in between. In DNA, the CDR3 is TGTGCCAGCAGTGAATGGAGCCAAGAGACCCAGTACTTC. Its protein is CASSEWSQETQYF.

The chain links TRBV11-1 to TRBJ2-7; TRBD1 might be the D (6 bases). The CDR3 covers 15 residues. The germline V gene has CDR1 SGHAT and CDR2 FQDESV (reference sequence). The V end was cut by 4 bases, the J end by 5 bases, with 18 bases between. The CDR3 DNA reads TGTGCCAGCAGCTCGGGACACGCTTCTATCCACGAGCAGTACTTC. The encoded protein is CASSSGHASIHEQYF.

The CDR3, as DNA: TGTGCCAGCAGCGTAGGACTAGCGGGGACCGGGGCATACGAGCAGTACTTC. Amino acids: CASSVGLAGTGAYEQYF. V and J are TRBV9 and TRBJ2-7, with 11 bases fitting TRBD2. Germline loops: CDR1 SGDLS, CDR2 YYNGEE. This CDR3 has 17 amino acids. Trimming took 0 bases from V and 4 from J; bases not matched to a gene: 9.

The CDR3 region is CASSLGTGSSRETQYF. The DNA for the CDR3 is TGCGCCAGCAGCCTCGGGACAGGGAGTTCGAGAGAGACCCAGTACTTC. This chain joins TRBV5-1 and TRBJ2-5; 9 bases fit TRBD1. Germline V CDR1 and CDR2: SGHRS, YFSETQ. The CDR3 covers 16 residues. V shed 4 bases, J shed 4 bases, and the junction held 11 bases outside the gene matches.

The chain couples TRBV6-5 to TRBJ1-5; TRBD1 matches at 8 bases. The J segment lost 7 bases and the V segment lost 6 bases, leaving 11 bases of the junction unmatched. The CDR3 is made up of 15 amino acids. Germline loops: CDR1 MNHEY, CDR2 SVGAGI. The CDR3 loop is CASSPDRGAGQPQHF. The DNA for the CDR3 is TGTGCCAGCAGCCCCGACAGGGGAGCTGGACAGCCCCAGCATTTT.